The TCR beta chain under discussion was sequenced for a study of T cell changes during pregnancy in multiple sclerosis (dated by TCRdb to the late 2010s). About the investigation overall: The study examined how the T cell repertoire changed over the course of pregnancy in women with multiple sclerosis.

Ends trimmed: V by 6 bases, J by 7 bases; bases unmatched to a gene: 7. From the germline V gene (reference sequence), CDR1 is MNHEY and CDR2 is SMNVEV. From its cysteine to its phenylalanine, the CDR3 spans 15 amino acids. CDR3 DNA is the only sequence kept; it has 45 bases, read in frame from the first base. This clone was picked up a small number of times. Its antigen specificity is not known. No much larger clone exists at a distance of one base, and base qualities are not known. Other DNA sequences within the sample encode an identical CDR3. Receptors were amplified or captured by the immunoSEQ multiplex PCR assay. TCRdb's version of the immuneACCESS table is confined to in-frame rearrangements and falls short of the full clone set. An unresolved V gene accounts for under half of the shortfall where checked; the remainder is of unknown origin. This sample holds about 67,000 clones; 90% were observed only once. The top ten hold around 1.5% of the sample.

The receptor was derived from a female donor with multiple sclerosis, enrolled in a pregnancy study. The chain was built from TRBV27 and TRBJ1-4, and TRBD1 aligns with 11 junction nucleotides. The sample consisted of peripheral blood, taken in the third trimester of pregnancy. The CDR3 reads CASRPGQGESEKLFF. The nucleotide sequence is given as TGTGCCAGCAGACCGGGACAGGGGGAGTCTGAAAAACTGTTTTTT.